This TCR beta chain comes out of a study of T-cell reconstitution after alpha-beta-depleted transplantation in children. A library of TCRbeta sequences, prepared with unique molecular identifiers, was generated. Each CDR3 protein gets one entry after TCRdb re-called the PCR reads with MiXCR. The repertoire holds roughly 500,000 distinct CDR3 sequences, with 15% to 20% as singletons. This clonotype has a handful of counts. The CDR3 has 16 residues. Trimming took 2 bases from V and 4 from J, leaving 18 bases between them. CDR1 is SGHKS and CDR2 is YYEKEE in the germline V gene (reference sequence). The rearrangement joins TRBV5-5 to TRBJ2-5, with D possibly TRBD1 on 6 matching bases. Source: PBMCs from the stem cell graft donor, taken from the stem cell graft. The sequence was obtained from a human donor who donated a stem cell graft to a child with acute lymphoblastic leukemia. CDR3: CASSFGSGTRTETQYF. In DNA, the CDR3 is TGTGCCAGCAGCTTCGGCTCCGGGACACGGACAGAGACCCAGTACTTC.